These T cell receptor beta chains were read from a single sample in a study of blood T cells in healthy people across ages. TCRdb passed the 5' RACE reads through MiXCR, listing each CDR3 protein once. Of approximately 960,000 distinct CDR3 sequences in the sample, roughly 28% were seen once. These data were also reused for a study on T cells of mothers and their children.

Sequencing was done on a sample of blood. Receptors originate from a woman between 40 and 50 years old in good health. Both conserved end residues are part of each CDR3. D genes are given only for firm matches. Size tells how often a clone was seen (once, few, many) or the class of an expanded clone, and some rows leave it out.

CDR3 length: 13
V gene: TRBV6-4
J gene: TRBJ2-3
D gene: NA
clone size: few
CDR3 DNA: TGTGCCAGCAGTGACCGTGAAGGGTTGACGCAGTATTTT
CDR3 protein: CASSDREGLTQYF

CDR3 length: 14
V gene: TRBV5-1
J gene: TRBJ2-7
D gene: TRBD1
clone size: NA
CDR3 DNA: TGCGCCAGCAGCTCCGCCGGGACAGGAGACTCCGAGTACTTC
CDR3 protein: CASSSAGTGDSEYF

CDR3 length: 13
V gene: TRBV25-1
J gene: TRBJ1-2
D gene: NA
clone size: NA
CDR3 DNA: TGTGCCAGCAGTGTATTAGGCTGCGATGGCTACACCTTC
CDR3 protein: CASSVLGCDGYTF

CDR3 length: 14
V gene: TRBV11-2
J gene: TRBJ1-5
D gene: NA
clone size: NA
CDR3 DNA: TGTGCCAGCAGCTTGAACTTCAGGGACCAGCCCCAGCATTTT
CDR3 protein: CASSLNFRDQPQHF

CDR3 length: 16
V gene: TRBV7-2
J gene: TRBJ2-3
D gene: TRBD1
clone size: NA
CDR3 DNA: TGTGCCAGCAGCGTATTCGGGACAGGGGCGCCAGATACGCAGTATTTT
CDR3 protein: CASSVFGTGAPDTQYF

CDR3 length: 14
V gene: TRBV12-3/TRBV12-4
J gene: TRBJ2-5
D gene: TRBD2
clone size: NA
CDR3 DNA: TGTGCCAGCAGTTCCCCACTAGCGGGGGGCCCCTCGTACTTC
CDR3 protein: CASSSPLAGGPSYF

CDR3 length: 14
V gene: TRBV3-1
J gene: TRBJ1-2
D gene: NA
clone size: NA
CDR3 DNA: TGTGCCAGCAGCCAAGATTGGGGGAAGTATGGCTACACCTTC
CDR3 protein: CASSQDWGKYGYTF

CDR3 length: 18
V gene: TRBV9
J gene: TRBJ2-2
D gene: TRBD2
clone size: few
CDR3 DNA: TGTGCCAGCAGCGTAGCTACGTCTAGCGGGGCGAACACCGGGGAGCTGTTTTTT
CDR3 protein: CASSVATSSGANTGELFF

CDR3 length: 15
V gene: TRBV20-1
J gene: TRBJ1-2
D gene: TRBD1
clone size: few
CDR3 DNA: TGCAGTGCTAGAGATGGTAATCAGGGGGCTGGCGGCTACACCTTC
CDR3 protein: CSARDGNQGAGGYTF

CDR3 length: 19
V gene: TRBV7-2
J gene: TRBJ1-5
D gene: NA
clone size: many
CDR3 DNA: TGTGCCAGCAGCTTAATCCCGCCGGGGAGAGGTTATAGCAATCAGCCCCAGCATTTT
CDR3 protein: CASSLIPPGRGYSNQPQHF

CDR3 length: 14
V gene: TRBV3-1
J gene: TRBJ1-1
D gene: TRBD1
clone size: few
CDR3 DNA: TGTGCCAGCAGCCCGAGGGACAGGGAAACTGAAGCTTTCTTT
CDR3 protein: CASSPRDRETEAFF

CDR3 length: 14
V gene: TRBV5-1
J gene: TRBJ2-7
D gene: TRBD1
clone size: NA
CDR3 DNA: TGCGCCAGCAGCTCGGGACAGGGCTACAATGAGCAGTACTTC
CDR3 protein: CASSSGQGYNEQYF

CDR3 length: 15
V gene: TRBV2
J gene: TRBJ1-1
D gene: NA
clone size: once
CDR3 DNA: TGTGCCAGCAGTGAAAGGCTGGACATGAACACTGAAGCTTTCTTT
CDR3 protein: CASSERLDMNTEAFF

CDR3 length: 15
V gene: TRBV15
J gene: TRBJ1-6
D gene: TRBD1
clone size: many
CDR3 DNA: TGTGCCACCAGCAGATACAGGGGGCTGAATTCACCCCTCCACTTT
CDR3 protein: CATSRYRGLNSPLHF

CDR3 length: 15
V gene: TRBV12-3/TRBV12-4
J gene: TRBJ2-7
D gene: NA
clone size: once
CDR3 DNA: TGTGCCAGCAGCCCCTCCGGATCATCGGCCTACGAGCAGTACTTC
CDR3 protein: CASSPSGSSAYEQYF

CDR3 length: 14
V gene: TRBV28
J gene: TRBJ1-1
D gene: NA
clone size: few
CDR3 DNA: TGTGCCAGCAGTTATCGGGGGGCTCGGACTGAAGCTTTCTTT
CDR3 protein: CASSYRGARTEAFF

CDR3 length: 15
V gene: TRBV5-6
J gene: TRBJ1-2
D gene: TRBD1
clone size: few
CDR3 DNA: TGTGCCAGCAGCCCTGACAGGGGCGGATACGGTGGCTACACCTTC
CDR3 protein: CASSPDRGGYGGYTF

CDR3 length: 16
V gene: TRBV3-1
J gene: TRBJ2-3
D gene: NA
clone size: NA
CDR3 DNA: TGTGCCAGCAGCCCTTTTGGGATTAAAGGTGCAGATACGCAGTATTTT
CDR3 protein: CASSPFGIKGADTQYF

CDR3 length: 13
V gene: TRBV10-3
J gene: TRBJ2-5
D gene: NA
clone size: many
CDR3 DNA: TGTGCCATCAGTTACAGGGAGGAAGAGACCCAGTACTTC
CDR3 protein: CAISYREEETQYF

CDR3 length: 15
V gene: TRBV3-1
J gene: TRBJ2-1
D gene: TRBD1
clone size: few
CDR3 DNA: TGTGCCAGCAGCCGCCGGGACAGCTCCTACAATGAGCAGTTCTTC
CDR3 protein: CASSRRDSSYNEQFF

CDR3 length: 13
V gene: TRBV5-1
J gene: TRBJ1-1
D gene: NA
clone size: few
CDR3 DNA: TGCGCCAGCAGCTTGTTCAACGAGGGTGAAGCTTTCTTT
CDR3 protein: CASSLFNEGEAFF

CDR3 length: 16
V gene: TRBV7-9
J gene: TRBJ2-1
D gene: TRBD1
clone size: few
CDR3 DNA: TGTGCCAGCACCCCTCCTGGGACAGCCTCCTACAATGAGCAGTTCTTC
CDR3 protein: CASTPPGTASYNEQFF

CDR3 length: 12
V gene: TRBV20-1
J gene: TRBJ1-4
D gene: NA
clone size: few
CDR3 DNA: TGCAGTGCGTCCCCGGGGGCTGAAAAACTGTTTTTT
CDR3 protein: CSASPGAEKLFF

CDR3 length: 13
V gene: TRBV12-3/TRBV12-4
J gene: TRBJ1-2
D gene: NA
clone size: few
CDR3 DNA: TGTGCCAGCAGCAATGGGGTTGGGGTTGGCTACACCTTC
CDR3 protein: CASSNGVGVGYTF

CDR3 length: 15
V gene: TRBV2
J gene: TRBJ1-2
D gene: NA
clone size: NA
CDR3 DNA: TGTGCCAGCAGTCTCGGGACTCTTGTCGACTATGGCTACACCTTC
CDR3 protein: CASSLGTLVDYGYTF

CDR3 length: 15
V gene: TRBV2
J gene: TRBJ2-7
D gene: TRBD2
clone size: NA
CDR3 DNA: TGTGCCAGCAGTGCGACTAGCGGGGGACCCTACGAGCAGTACTTC
CDR3 protein: CASSATSGGPYEQYF

CDR3 length: 15
V gene: TRBV5-6
J gene: TRBJ1-5
D gene: TRBD1
clone size: few
CDR3 DNA: TGTGCCAGCAGCTCGCAAGACAGGGTGGGTCAGCCCCAGCATTTT
CDR3 protein: CASSSQDRVGQPQHF

CDR3 length: 14
V gene: TRBV7-3
J gene: TRBJ2-3
D gene: NA
clone size: NA
CDR3 DNA: TGTGCCAGCAGCTTAACGAGGACGGACGGACGGCTGTATTTT
CDR3 protein: CASSLTRTDGRLYF

CDR3 length: 14
V gene: TRBV12-3/TRBV12-4
J gene: TRBJ1-5
D gene: NA
clone size: NA
CDR3 DNA: TGTGCCAGCAGTCCCCGGCAGGGTGTTCAGCCCCAGCATTTT
CDR3 protein: CASSPRQGVQPQHF

CDR3 length: 13
V gene: TRBV6-5
J gene: TRBJ2-5
D gene: NA
clone size: NA
CDR3 DNA: TGTGCCGCGACCCTAACGGAGACGGAGACCCAGTACTTC
CDR3 protein: CAATLTETETQYF

CDR3 length: 18
V gene: TRBV20-1
J gene: TRBJ1-6
D gene: TRBD1
clone size: few
CDR3 DNA: TGCAGTGCTAGAGACTTCCGTAGGGGCAGGGGGTTAAGTTCACCCCTCCACTTT
CDR3 protein: CSARDFRRGRGLSSPLHF

CDR3 length: 15
V gene: TRBV28
J gene: TRBJ2-1
D gene: NA
clone size: NA
CDR3 DNA: TGTGCCAGCAGCGGTCCACAGTCATCCTACAATGAGCAGTTCTTC
CDR3 protein: CASSGPQSSYNEQFF

CDR3 length: 16
V gene: TRBV12-3/TRBV12-4
J gene: TRBJ2-5
D gene: TRBD1
clone size: few
CDR3 DNA: TGTGCCAGCAGTTCTGGACAGGGGGTCGGGCAAGAGACCCAGTACTTC
CDR3 protein: CASSSGQGVGQETQYF

CDR3 length: 13
V gene: TRBV3-1
J gene: TRBJ1-1
D gene: TRBD1
clone size: NA
CDR3 DNA: TGTGCCAGCAGCCAAGGACAGGGAAGTAAAGCTTTCTTT
CDR3 protein: CASSQGQGSKAFF

CDR3 length: 13
V gene: TRBV5-1
J gene: TRBJ2-7
D gene: TRBD1
clone size: many
CDR3 DNA: TGCGCCAGCAGCCTGGACAGGGTTGGTGAGCAGTACTTC
CDR3 protein: CASSLDRVGEQYF

CDR3 length: 15
V gene: TRBV12-3/TRBV12-4
J gene: TRBJ2-5
D gene: NA
clone size: many
CDR3 DNA: TGTGCCAGCAGTTTACTCCGGACAGTACAAGAGACCCAGTACTTC
CDR3 protein: CASSLLRTVQETQYF

CDR3 length: 12
V gene: TRBV29-1
J gene: TRBJ2-5
D gene: TRBD1
clone size: many
CDR3 DNA: TGCAGCGCCCTGACAGGGGGAGAGACCCAGTACTTC
CDR3 protein: CSALTGGETQYF

CDR3 length: 16
V gene: TRBV11-2
J gene: TRBJ2-1
D gene: TRBD1
clone size: few
CDR3 DNA: TGTGCCAGCAGCTTATTCGCTGGACAGGGCTTGGATGAGCAGTTCTTC
CDR3 protein: CASSLFAGQGLDEQFF

CDR3 length: 15
V gene: TRBV11-2
J gene: TRBJ2-7
D gene: NA
clone size: few
CDR3 DNA: TGTGCCAGCAGCTTAGTTCGGGCTGGGAACCACGAGCAGTACTTC
CDR3 protein: CASSLVRAGNHEQYF

CDR3 length: 16
V gene: TRBV3-1
J gene: TRBJ2-5
D gene: NA
clone size: many
CDR3 DNA: TGTGCCAGCAGCCAAGCCGACGGGGAGGATCTGGAGACCCAGTACTTC
CDR3 protein: CASSQADGEDLETQYF

CDR3 length: 14
V gene: TRBV29-1
J gene: TRBJ2-4
D gene: TRBD1
clone size: few
CDR3 DNA: TGCAGCGTTGAAACGAGGGACAGAACAAACATTCAGTACTTC
CDR3 protein: CSVETRDRTNIQYF

CDR3 length: 13
V gene: TRBV5-6
J gene: TRBJ2-5
D gene: NA
clone size: few
CDR3 DNA: TGTGCCAGCGGCTGGGGACTCCAAGAGACCCAGTACTTC
CDR3 protein: CASGWGLQETQYF

CDR3 length: 13
V gene: TRBV20-1
J gene: TRBJ2-5
D gene: NA
clone size: NA
CDR3 DNA: TGCAGTGCTAGATCACTTTTACTGGAGACCCAGTACTTC
CDR3 protein: CSARSLLLETQYF

CDR3 length: 16
V gene: TRBV20-1
J gene: TRBJ2-3
D gene: NA
clone size: few
CDR3 DNA: TGCAGTGCTCAAGGGGGGGACTCCCCTAGGGCAGATACGCAGTATTTT
CDR3 protein: CSAQGGDSPRADTQYF

CDR3 length: 12
V gene: TRBV2
J gene: TRBJ1-1
D gene: NA
clone size: few
CDR3 DNA: TGTGCCAGCGATCGCGGGGGGACTGAAGCTTTCTTT
CDR3 protein: CASDRGGTEAFF

CDR3 length: 14
V gene: TRBV20-1
J gene: TRBJ1-1
D gene: TRBD1
clone size: many
CDR3 DNA: TGCAGTGCTAGGCTGACAGGGGTGAACACTGAAGCTTTCTTT
CDR3 protein: CSARLTGVNTEAFF

CDR3 length: 12
V gene: TRBV29-1
J gene: TRBJ1-4
D gene: NA
clone size: NA
CDR3 DNA: TGCAGCGTTGAAGGGAGCAATGAAAAACTGTTTTTT
CDR3 protein: CSVEGSNEKLFF

CDR3 length: 15
V gene: TRBV7-3
J gene: TRBJ2-1
D gene: NA
clone size: NA
CDR3 DNA: TGTGCCAGCAGCTTAAGCCCGGGGGCCAACAATGAGCAGTTCTTC
CDR3 protein: CASSLSPGANNEQFF

CDR3 length: 16
V gene: TRBV28
J gene: TRBJ2-1
D gene: TRBD1
clone size: NA
CDR3 DNA: TGTGCCAGCAGTTCTCGGACAGGGTGGACCTACAATGAGCAGTTCTTC
CDR3 protein: CASSSRTGWTYNEQFF

CDR3 length: 19
V gene: TRBV7-6
J gene: TRBJ1-1
D gene: NA
clone size: NA
CDR3 DNA: TGTGCCAGCAGCTTAGATATTTGGAGCCGCGACCCCGGGACAAACAAAGCTTTCTTT
CDR3 protein: CASSLDIWSRDPGTNKAFF

CDR3 length: 13
V gene: TRBV20-1
J gene: TRBJ2-7
D gene: NA
clone size: NA
CDR3 DNA: TGCAGTGCTAGAGATTTACCCCTCTACGAGCAGTACTTC
CDR3 protein: CSARDLPLYEQYF

CDR3 length: 15
V gene: TRBV29-1
J gene: TRBJ2-6
D gene: NA
clone size: NA
CDR3 DNA: TGTAGCGTTGGGTCAGCATCGACTGGGGCCAGCGTCCTGACTTTC
CDR3 protein: CSVGSASTGASVLTF

CDR3 length: 14
V gene: TRBV20-1
J gene: TRBJ1-2
D gene: NA
clone size: many
CDR3 DNA: TGCAGTGCCGGTCTCAGCCAGGCAAACTATGGCTACACCTTC
CDR3 protein: CSAGLSQANYGYTF

CDR3 length: 13
V gene: TRBV4-1
J gene: TRBJ2-1
D gene: TRBD1
clone size: many
CDR3 DNA: TGCGCCAGCAGCCGTGACAGGGCAGGTGAGCAGTTCTTC
CDR3 protein: CASSRDRAGEQFF

CDR3 length: 14
V gene: TRBV28
J gene: TRBJ1-2
D gene: NA
clone size: NA
CDR3 DNA: TGTGCCAGCAGTCCGATATACAGGGCCGATGGCTACACCTTC
CDR3 protein: CASSPIYRADGYTF

CDR3 length: 15
V gene: TRBV7-2
J gene: TRBJ2-1
D gene: NA
clone size: NA
CDR3 DNA: TGTGCCAGCAGCTTGTCGGGGGTGAACTACAATGAGCAGTTCTTC
CDR3 protein: CASSLSGVNYNEQFF

CDR3 length: 13
V gene: TRBV5-1
J gene: TRBJ1-1
D gene: NA
clone size: many
CDR3 DNA: TGTGCCAGCAGCTCACAGGAGAACACTGAAGCTTTCTTT
CDR3 protein: CASSSQENTEAFF

CDR3 length: 16
V gene: TRBV28
J gene: TRBJ1-2
D gene: NA
clone size: few
CDR3 DNA: TGTGCCAGCAGCCCGGGGGCATGGGGAGCTTCCTATGGCTACACCTTC
CDR3 protein: CASSPGAWGASYGYTF

CDR3 length: 17
V gene: TRBV7-2
J gene: TRBJ1-2
D gene: TRBD1
clone size: few
CDR3 DNA: TGTGCCAGCAGCTTAGCACGGACAGGGCGAGCTAACTATGGCTACACCTTC
CDR3 protein: CASSLARTGRANYGYTF